This T cell receptor (beta chain) was recovered during a study of T cells in tuberculosis. Profiled with immunoSEQ multiplex PCR; TCRdb holds only in-frame clones, not every one. Here the sample spans tens of thousands of clones, 85% to 95% being singletons. The time point denotes: new active TB diagnosis, blood taken before or within 7 days of starting treatment. In this sample, this clone turned up once. Trimming at V came to 1 base and at J to 4 bases, leaving 3 bases not matched to a gene. The CDR3 runs to 14 residues. Germline CDR1 MGHRA, CDR2 YSYEKL. This clonotype was sampled from an adult with tuberculosis. The specimen comprised PBMCs, sampled at tuberculosis diagnosis. The rearrangement joins TRBV4-1 to TRBJ1-1; 7 nucleotides align to TRBD1. CDR3 protein: CASSQVGTATEAFF. The CDR3 DNA reads TGCGCCAGCAGCCAAGTTGGGACAGCCACTGAAGCTTTCTTT.